Listed below are T cell receptor beta chains from one sample, sequenced in a study of vaccination effects on CD4 cells after COVID-19. What these receptors recognize is not known. The method was immunoSEQ multiplex PCR; TCRdb's version includes in-frame clones alone and lacks a portion of them. The table lists tens of thousands of clones, nearly 80% of them singletons. Sequencing was performed on CD4+ T cells from PBMCs cultured with HCoV-OC43 spike peptides, taken before COVID-19 vaccination. These receptors all stem from a human donor who received a COVID-19 vaccine. Both conserved end residues are part of each CDR3. The D gene is left open where the match is weak. Clone size, where shown, is once, few, many, or a class for clones that have expanded.

>TRBV7-9|-|TRBD1|TRBJ2-3
TGTGCCAGCAGCTTAGGCCGTGGACAGGGACTCACTAGCACAGATACGCAGTATTTT
CASSLGRGQGLTSTDTQYF
>TRBV18|-|-|TRBJ1-6
TGTGCCAGCTCACCACGGACTATGAATTCACCCCTCCACTTT
CASSPRTMNSPLHF
>TRBV5-8|-|-|TRBJ2-3
TGTGCCAGCAGCTTGTGGGGGGAGGCAGATACGCAGTATTTT
CASSLWGEADTQYF
>TRBV29-1|-|TRBD2|TRBJ2-5
TGCAGCGTGAAGAGTAGGCGGGAGGAGACCCAGTACTTC
CSVKSRREETQYF
>TRBV6-5|once|-|TRBJ2-2
TGTGCCAGCAGTCCCCGGGGAGTGAACACCGGGGAGCTGTTTTTT
CASSPRGVNTGELFF
>TRBV6-6|few|-|TRBJ1-4
TGTGCCAGCGCTATGGCGAATGAAAAACTGTTTTTT
CASAMANEKLFF
>TRBV5-6|-|TRBD1|TRBJ2-4
TGTGCCAGCAGCGTGACAGGGGCAGCCAAAAACATTCAGTACTTC
CASSVTGAAKNIQYF
>TRBV2|-|TRBD1|TRBJ1-4
TGTGCCAGCAGTGAGGGAGGGGGCAATGAAAAACTGTTTTTT
CASSEGGGNEKLFF
>TRBV2|-|-|TRBJ1-6
TGTGCCAGCAGTGAAGCGTCGGCAAATAATTCACCCCTCCACTTT
CASSEASANNSPLHF
>TRBV9|-|-|TRBJ2-3
TGTGCCAGCAGCGTAGGGGGAGAGGGCACAGATACGCAGTATTTT
CASSVGGEGTDTQYF
>TRBV2|few|-|TRBJ1-1
TGTGCCAGCAATCTGCAGGGGTTCGACACTGAAGCTTTCTTT
CASNLQGFDTEAFF
>TRBV19|-|TRBD1|TRBJ2-1
TGTGCCAGTAGAGAGGGGGCAGCATACAATGAGCAGTTCTTC
CASREGAAYNEQFF
>TRBV5-1|-|-|TRBJ2-1
TGCGCCAGCAGCGAACAGGGGCTCCGGGACTTTTACAATGAGCAGTTCTTC
CASSEQGLRDFYNEQFF
>TRBV15|-|-|TRBJ1-5
TGTGCCACCAGCAGAGGGCCACTGGGGGGCTTCAATCAGCCCCAGCATTTT
CATSRGPLGGFNQPQHF
>TRBV4-1|-|-|TRBJ1-1
TGCGCCAGCAGCCAAGATCGGGGGAGCGTCGGCACTGAAGCTTTCTTT
CASSQDRGSVGTEAFF
>TRBV2|-|-|TRBJ2-5
TGTGCCAGCAGCGGGACTTCTCAAGAGACCCAGTACTTC
CASSGTSQETQYF
>TRBV5-1|-|-|TRBJ1-2
TGCGCCAGCAGCTTGAATCCCGGTGGTGACAGCTATGGCTACACCTTC
CASSLNPGGDSYGYTF
>TRBV19|-|-|TRBJ2-3
TGTGCCAGTAGATACCTACAGGGTACGGGAAGCGCAGATACGCAGTATTTT
CASRYLQGTGSADTQYF
>TRBV5-6|-|TRBD1|TRBJ2-6
TGTGCCAGCAGCATGACAGGGAATGGGGCCAACGTCCTGACTTTC
CASSMTGNGANVLTF
>TRBV4-1|few|-|TRBJ2-3
TGCGCCAGCAGCCAAGGGGGTAGGGGCACAGATACGCAGTATTTT
CASSQGGRGTDTQYF
>TRBV27|-|-|TRBJ2-3
TGTGCCAGCAGTTCACAAGCCCTAACAGATACGCAGTATTTT
CASSSQALTDTQYF
>TRBV3-1/TRBV3-2|-|-|TRBJ2-1
TGTGCCAGCAGACCCGTCGCCCGCGGCAATGAGCAGTTCTTC
CASRPVARGNEQFF
>TRBV7-2|-|TRBD1|TRBJ2-1
TGTGCCGGGGGACAGGGGGCCTACAATGAGCAGTTCTTC
CAGGQGAYNEQFF
>TRBV27|-|TRBD1|TRBJ2-5
TGTGCCAGCAGTTTAGAGGGGACAGGGGCTAGAGAGACCCAGTACTTC
CASSLEGTGARETQYF
>TRBV4-2|-|-|TRBJ2-5
TGTGCCAGCAGCCCAGAACTCCTCGAGACCCAGTACTTC
CASSPELLETQYF
>TRBV18|-|TRBD2|TRBJ2-1
TGTGCCAGCTCACCCAGCCTCGGGACTAGCGGGGCCTACAATGAGCAGTTCTTC
CASSPSLGTSGAYNEQFF
>TRBV28|-|-|TRBJ1-3
TGTGCCAGCAGGCCCCGTGTGGGAAACACCATATATTTT
CASRPRVGNTIYF
>TRBV18|-|TRBD1|TRBJ1-2
TGTGCCAGCTCACAGGGACAGGGCGCCGGGCGCGGCTACACCTTC
CASSQGQGAGRGYTF
>TRBV6-5|-|-|TRBJ2-3
TGTGCCAGCAGGGGGGGAGGAGATACGCAGTATTTT
CASRGGGDTQYF
>TRBV7-3|-|-|TRBJ2-3
TGTGCCAGCAGCTTACAAACGACTCGCACAGATACGCAGTATTTT
CASSLQTTRTDTQYF
>TRBV2|-|TRBD1|TRBJ1-4
TGTGCCAGCAGCATGGGACAGACTAATGAAAAACTGTTTTTT
CASSMGQTNEKLFF